The rows below give T cell receptor beta chains drawn from one sample of a study of T-cell reconstitution after alpha-beta-depleted transplantation in children. Each CDR3 protein is one row after TCRdb ran MiXCR on the PCR reads. This sample carries 440,000 or so distinct CDR3 sequences, 43% of them seen once, and the ten largest clones take roughly 27%. The source material was PBMCs, sampled before TCRalphabeta/CD19-depleted stem cell transplant. These receptor sequences come from a girl aged 2 to 9 with aplastic anemia, due to receive a stem cell transplant. CDR3s include the opening cysteine and the closing phenylalanine or tryptophan. Fields, in order: clone size, V gene, J gene, D gene, CDR3 protein, CDR3 DNA. The D gene is left open where the match is weak. Where a row states a size, it is once, few, many or the class of an expanded clone; other rows omit it.

clone_size: few; v_call: TRBV13; j_call: TRBJ2-3; d_call: TRBD1; cdr3_aa: CASTLLRGQGVDTQYF; cdr3_nt: TGTGCCAGCACCCTTCTTAGAGGACAGGGGGTCGATACGCAGTATTTT
clone_size: -; v_call: TRBV6-5; j_call: TRBJ2-3; d_call: TRBD1; cdr3_aa: CASSYFTGATDTQYF; cdr3_nt: TGTGCCAGCAGTTACTTTACAGGGGCTACAGATACGCAGTATTTT
clone_size: -; v_call: TRBV7-9; j_call: TRBJ2-7; d_call: -; cdr3_aa: CASSFPAGTYEQYF; cdr3_nt: TGTGCCAGCAGCTTCCCGGCGGGAACCTACGAGCAGTACTTC
clone_size: many; v_call: TRBV29-1; j_call: TRBJ2-7; d_call: -; cdr3_aa: CSVEGGDYEQYF; cdr3_nt: TGCAGCGTTGAAGGAGGGGACTACGAGCAGTACTTC
clone_size: few; v_call: TRBV29-1; j_call: TRBJ2-1; d_call: TRBD2; cdr3_aa: CSGGEALAASNNEQFF; cdr3_nt: TGCAGCGGGGGTGAGGCTCTAGCGGCAAGCAACAATGAGCAGTTCTTC
clone_size: -; v_call: TRBV7-2; j_call: TRBJ2-2; d_call: -; cdr3_aa: CASSLGTTIGTGELFF; cdr3_nt: TGTGCCAGCAGCTTAGGGACTACAATTGGCACCGGGGAGCTGTTTTTT
clone_size: few; v_call: TRBV5-1; j_call: TRBJ2-1; d_call: TRBD2; cdr3_aa: CASSLGSGAHNEQFF; cdr3_nt: TGCGCCAGCAGCTTGGGCAGCGGGGCCCACAATGAGCAGTTCTTC
clone_size: -; v_call: TRBV20-1; j_call: TRBJ2-3; d_call: -; cdr3_aa: CSARDRQTLTDTQYF; cdr3_nt: TGCAGTGCTAGAGATAGACAGACACTCACAGATACGCAGTATTTT
clone_size: once; v_call: TRBV28; j_call: TRBJ2-5; d_call: -; cdr3_aa: CASRTDGQETQYF; cdr3_nt: TGTGCCAGCAGGACGGACGGGCAAGAGACCCAGTACTTC
clone_size: many; v_call: TRBV20-1; j_call: TRBJ2-5; d_call: TRBD1; cdr3_aa: CSAREDRIGETQYF; cdr3_nt: TGCAGTGCTAGAGAGGACAGGATCGGGGAGACCCAGTACTTC
clone_size: many; v_call: TRBV12-3/TRBV12-4; j_call: TRBJ1-1; d_call: -; cdr3_aa: CASSLTGRAFF; cdr3_nt: TGTGCCAGCAGTTTAACGGGTCGAGCTTTCTTT
clone_size: -; v_call: TRBV3-1; j_call: TRBJ2-1; d_call: TRBD2; cdr3_aa: CASSYYTAGEHYNEQFF; cdr3_nt: TGTGCCAGCAGCTACTATACAGCGGGGGAACACTACAATGAGCAGTTCTTC
clone_size: few; v_call: TRBV7-6; j_call: TRBJ2-3; d_call: -; cdr3_aa: CASSLDVGTDTQYF; cdr3_nt: TGTGCCAGCAGCTTAGACGTCGGCACAGATACGCAGTATTTT
clone_size: -; v_call: TRBV20-1; j_call: TRBJ2-7; d_call: -; cdr3_aa: CSARESAVKTYEQYF; cdr3_nt: TGCAGTGCTAGAGAATCGGCAGTGAAGACCTACGAGCAGTACTTC
clone_size: many; v_call: TRBV7-2; j_call: TRBJ2-3; d_call: -; cdr3_aa: CASKASRGRTDTQYF; cdr3_nt: TGTGCCAGCAAGGCCTCGCGGGGTCGCACAGATACGCAGTATTTT
clone_size: -; v_call: TRBV12-3/TRBV12-4; j_call: TRBJ2-4; d_call: -; cdr3_aa: CASTDRISKNIQYF; cdr3_nt: TGTGCCAGCACCGACAGGATCTCCAAAAACATTCAGTACTTC
clone_size: -; v_call: TRBV13; j_call: TRBJ2-2; d_call: -; cdr3_aa: CASSSLSNTGELFF; cdr3_nt: TGTGCCAGCAGCTCCCTTTCGAACACCGGGGAGCTGTTTTTT
clone_size: -; v_call: TRBV9; j_call: TRBJ2-1; d_call: TRBD2; cdr3_aa: CASSFPTSPTEQFF; cdr3_nt: TGTGCCAGCAGCTTCCCGACTAGCCCCACTGAGCAGTTCTTC
clone_size: many; v_call: TRBV5-1; j_call: TRBJ1-4; d_call: -; cdr3_aa: CASSRGGVREKLFF; cdr3_nt: TGCGCCAGCAGCCGAGGGGGAGTGAGAGAAAAACTGTTTTTT
clone_size: once; v_call: TRBV6-2/TRBV6-3; j_call: TRBJ2-4; d_call: -; cdr3_aa: CASSSFLPPQGGAIAKNIQYF; cdr3_nt: TGTGCCAGCAGTTCCTTCCTCCCCCCTCAGGGGGGGGCTATAGCCAAAAACATTCAGTACTTC
clone_size: -; v_call: TRBV12-3/TRBV12-4; j_call: TRBJ2-1; d_call: -; cdr3_aa: CASRTSLEPEQFF; cdr3_nt: TGTGCCAGCAGAACCTCCCTCGAACCTGAGCAGTTCTTC
clone_size: -; v_call: TRBV20-1; j_call: TRBJ2-7; d_call: -; cdr3_aa: CSARDLDYEQYF; cdr3_nt: TGCAGTGCTAGAGATCTAGATTACGAGCAGTACTTC
clone_size: many; v_call: TRBV5-8; j_call: TRBJ2-2; d_call: -; cdr3_aa: CASDYNTGELFF; cdr3_nt: TGTGCCAGCGATTATAACACCGGGGAGCTGTTTTTT
clone_size: -; v_call: TRBV6-1; j_call: TRBJ2-5; d_call: -; cdr3_aa: CASRGTIARETQYF; cdr3_nt: TGTGCCAGCAGGGGAACGATCGCCCGGGAGACCCAGTACTTC
clone_size: -; v_call: TRBV6-5; j_call: TRBJ2-7; d_call: TRBD2; cdr3_aa: CASSYETAGDEQYF; cdr3_nt: TGTGCCAGCAGTTACGAGACAGCGGGGGACGAGCAGTACTTC
clone_size: -; v_call: TRBV20-1; j_call: TRBJ2-5; d_call: TRBD1; cdr3_aa: CSARTPGTGGWETQYF; cdr3_nt: TGCAGTGCTAGGACCCCCGGGACAGGGGGCTGGGAGACCCAGTACTTC
clone_size: many; v_call: TRBV5-1; j_call: TRBJ2-1; d_call: TRBD2; cdr3_aa: CASRTIAGADEQFF; cdr3_nt: TGCGCCAGCAGGACAATAGCGGGAGCGGATGAGCAGTTCTTC